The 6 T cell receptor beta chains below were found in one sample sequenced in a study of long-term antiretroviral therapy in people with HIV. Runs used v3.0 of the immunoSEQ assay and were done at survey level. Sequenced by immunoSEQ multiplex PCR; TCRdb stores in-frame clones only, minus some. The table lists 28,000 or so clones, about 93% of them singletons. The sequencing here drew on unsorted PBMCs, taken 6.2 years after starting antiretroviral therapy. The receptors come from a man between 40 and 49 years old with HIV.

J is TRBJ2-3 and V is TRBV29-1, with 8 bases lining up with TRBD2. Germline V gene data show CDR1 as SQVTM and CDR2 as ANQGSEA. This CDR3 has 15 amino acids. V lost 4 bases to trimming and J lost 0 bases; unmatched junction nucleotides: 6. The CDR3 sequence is CSVGVSGGSTDTQYF. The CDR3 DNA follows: TGCAGCGTTGGTGTGTCGGGAGGGAGCACAGATACGCAGTATTTT.

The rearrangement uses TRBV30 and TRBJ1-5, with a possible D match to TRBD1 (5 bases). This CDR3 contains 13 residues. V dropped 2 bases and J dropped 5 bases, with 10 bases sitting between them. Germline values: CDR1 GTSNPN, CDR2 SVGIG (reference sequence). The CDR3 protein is CAWSWGLDQPQHF. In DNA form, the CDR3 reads TGTGCCTGGAGTTGGGGGTTGGATCAGCCCCAGCATTTT.

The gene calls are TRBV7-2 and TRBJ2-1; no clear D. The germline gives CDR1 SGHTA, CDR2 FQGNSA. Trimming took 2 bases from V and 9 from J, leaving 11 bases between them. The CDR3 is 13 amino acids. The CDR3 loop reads CASSLQWESEQFF. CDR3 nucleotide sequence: TGTGCCAGCAGCTTACAGTGGGAAAGTGAGCAGTTCTTC.

The CDR3: CASSAGTSGGTDTQYF. CDR3 in DNA: TGTGCCAGCAGCGCCGGGACTAGCGGGGGCACAGATACGCAGTATTTT. The chain couples TRBV9 to TRBJ2-3; 13 nucleotides match TRBD2. Germline lookup yields CDR1 SGDLS and CDR2 YYNGEE. V was pared by 3 bases and J by 1 base, with 2 bases of the junction left unmatched. CDR3 length: 16 residues.

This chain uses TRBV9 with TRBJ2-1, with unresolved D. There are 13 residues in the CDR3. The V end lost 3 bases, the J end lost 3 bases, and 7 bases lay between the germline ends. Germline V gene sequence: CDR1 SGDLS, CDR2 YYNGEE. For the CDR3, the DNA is TGTGCCAGCAGCGGGAGTAACTACAATGAGCAGTTCTTC. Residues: CASSGSNYNEQFF.

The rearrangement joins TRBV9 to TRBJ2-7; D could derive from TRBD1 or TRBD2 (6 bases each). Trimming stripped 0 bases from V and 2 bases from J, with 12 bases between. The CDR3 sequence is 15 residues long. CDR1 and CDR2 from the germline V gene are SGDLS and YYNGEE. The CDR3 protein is CASSVGGGTTYEQYF. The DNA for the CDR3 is TGTGCCAGCAGCGTAGGAGGGGGGACAACCTACGAGCAGTACTTC.